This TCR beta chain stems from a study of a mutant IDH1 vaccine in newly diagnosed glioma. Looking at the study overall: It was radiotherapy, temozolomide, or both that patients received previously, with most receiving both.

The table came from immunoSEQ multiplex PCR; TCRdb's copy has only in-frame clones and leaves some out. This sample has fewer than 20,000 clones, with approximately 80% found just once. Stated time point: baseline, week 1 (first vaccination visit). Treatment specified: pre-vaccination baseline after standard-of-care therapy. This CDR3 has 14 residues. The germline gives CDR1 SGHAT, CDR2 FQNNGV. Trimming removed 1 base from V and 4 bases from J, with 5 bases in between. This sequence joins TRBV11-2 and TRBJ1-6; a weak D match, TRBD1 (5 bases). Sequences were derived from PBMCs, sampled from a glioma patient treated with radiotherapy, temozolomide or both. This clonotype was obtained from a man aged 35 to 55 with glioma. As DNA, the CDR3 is TGTGCCAGCAGCTTAGGGGGGTATAATTCACCCCTCCACTTT. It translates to CASSLGGYNSPLHF.